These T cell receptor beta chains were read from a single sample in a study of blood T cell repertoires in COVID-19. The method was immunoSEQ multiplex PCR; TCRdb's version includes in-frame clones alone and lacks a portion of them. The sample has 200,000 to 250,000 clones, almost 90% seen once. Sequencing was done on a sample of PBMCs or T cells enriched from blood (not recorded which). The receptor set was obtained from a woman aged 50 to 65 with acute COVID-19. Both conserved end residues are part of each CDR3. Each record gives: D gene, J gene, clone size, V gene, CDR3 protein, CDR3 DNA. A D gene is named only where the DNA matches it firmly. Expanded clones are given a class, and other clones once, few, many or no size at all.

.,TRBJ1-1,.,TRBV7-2,CASRFVGSGTEAFF,TGTGCCAGCAGGTTCGTCGGAAGCGGCACTGAAGCTTTCTTT
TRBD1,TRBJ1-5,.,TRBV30,CAWRGQSNQPQHF,TGTGCCTGGAGGGGACAGAGCAATCAGCCCCAGCATTTT
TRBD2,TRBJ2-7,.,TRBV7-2,CASSLGTSGTYEQYF,TGTGCCAGCAGCTTAGGGACTAGCGGTACCTACGAGCAGTACTTC
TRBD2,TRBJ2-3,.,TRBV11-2,CASSLMSGRSLADTQYF,TGTGCCAGCAGCTTAATGAGCGGGAGATCGTTGGCAGATACGCAGTATTTT
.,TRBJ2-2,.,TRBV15,CATSTTPTTNTGELFF,TGTGCCACCAGCACAACCCCAACAACGAACACCGGGGAGCTGTTTTTT
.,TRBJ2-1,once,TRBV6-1,CASSETGWSNEQFF,TGTGCCAGCAGTGAAACGGGGTGGAGCAATGAGCAGTTCTTC
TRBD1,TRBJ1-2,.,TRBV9,CASSPSGQGFYGYTF,TGTGCCAGCAGCCCATCGGGACAGGGGTTCTATGGCTACACCTTC
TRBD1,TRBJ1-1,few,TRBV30,CAWSRTGNTEAFF,TGTGCCTGGAGTCGGACAGGGAACACTGAAGCTTTCTTT
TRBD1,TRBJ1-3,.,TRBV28,CASSFYRGNSGNTIYF,TGTGCCAGCAGTTTTTACAGGGGGAACTCTGGAAACACCATATATTTT
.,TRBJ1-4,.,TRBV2,CASSEFRGLSNEKLFF,TGTGCCAGCAGTGAATTTAGGGGTTTATCTAATGAAAAACTGTTTTTT
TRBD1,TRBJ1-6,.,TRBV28,CASSSSTGNNSPLHF,TGTGCCAGCAGTTCATCGACAGGGAATAATTCACCCCTCCACTTT
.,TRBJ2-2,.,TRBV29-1,CSGRVAGELFF,TGCAGCGGTCGTGTTGCCGGGGAGCTGTTTTTT
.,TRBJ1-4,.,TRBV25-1,CASSDMSEKLFF,TGTGCCAGCAGTGATATGTCTGAAAAACTGTTTTTT
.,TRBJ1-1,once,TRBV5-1,CASRSLNTEAFF,TGCGCCAGCAGGAGCTTGAACACTGAAGCTTTCTTT
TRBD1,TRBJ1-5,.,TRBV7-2,CASSPGQGDQPQHF,TGTGCCAGCAGCCCGGGACAGGGGGATCAGCCCCAGCATTTT
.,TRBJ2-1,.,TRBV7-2,CAIRTFYNEQFF,TGTGCCATCCGGACTTTCTACAATGAGCAGTTCTTC
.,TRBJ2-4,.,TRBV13,CASSLVAGPLAKNIQYF,TGTGCCAGCAGCTTAGTCGCAGGGCCACTAGCCAAAAACATTCAGTACTTC
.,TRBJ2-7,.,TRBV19,CASSGRDTLSYEQYF,TGTGCCAGTAGTGGCCGGGACACCCTCTCCTACGAGCAGTACTTC